This T cell receptor beta chain appears in the sequencing data of a study of neurological immune-mediated disorders. 5'RACE with 10-nucleotide random UMIs generated the cDNA. TCRdb itself ran the 5' RACE reads through MiXCR, one entry per CDR3 protein. The repertoire holds about 32,000 distinct CDR3 sequences, with roughly 3.8% as singletons. This clonotype showed up many times. The V and J ends lost 3 bases and 2 bases respectively, with 11 bases between them. The germline V gene encodes CDR1 SGHRS and CDR2 YFSETQ. The CDR3 length is 14 residues. The specimen sequenced was PBMCs. The TCR was taken from a man aged 30 to 39 with multiple sclerosis. The V call is TRBV5-1, the J call TRBJ1-2; D is uncertain. CDR3 bases: TGCGCCAGCAGCTCGGGATGGCAGAACTATGGCTACACCTTC. This gives the protein CASSSGWQNYGYTF. Drawing the rest from reference TRBV5-1 and TRBJ1-2, the complete variable domain is KAGVTQTPRYLIKTRGQQVTLSCSPISGHRSVSWYQQTPGQGLQFLFEYFSETQRNKGNFPGRFSGRQFSNSRSEMNVSTLELGDSALYLCASSSGWQNYGYTFGSGTRLTVV.